One and the same sample provided the 25 T cell receptor beta chains below, sequenced in a study of regulatory and conventional T cells in RAG deficiency. Genomic DNA came from blood regulatory T cells gated CD4+ CD25-high CD127-low. Some clones are missing from TCRdb's copy, which holds only in-frame ones; the method was immunoSEQ multiplex PCR. The sample lists over 15,000 clones, roughly 87% occurring once. These data also featured in a second study, about regulatory T cells. That report notes: The PCR used 52 TRBV and 13 TRBJ primers.

The sample taken for sequencing was Tregs sorted from blood. Receptors were obtained from a human donor in good health.

The chain links TRBV6-1 to TRBJ1-5, with unresolved D. This CDR3 spans 13 amino acids. CDR1 and CDR2 (germline): MNHNS, SASEGT. Trimming removed 4 bases at V and 3 bases at J, with 7 bases between. The CDR3 here is CASSAYYNQPQHF. DNA of the CDR3: TGTGCCAGCAGTGCGTATTACAATCAGCCCCAGCATTTT.

CDR3 protein: CASSPQTEANYGYTF. For the CDR3, the DNA is TGTGCCAGCTCACCACAGACCGAAGCTAACTATGGCTACACCTTC. This chain links TRBV18 with TRBJ1-2; no definite D call. This CDR3 has 15 residues. V was pared by 1 base and J by 0 bases, with 9 bases between. In germline, CDR1 is KGHSH, CDR2 LQKENI. Looking up the rest from reference TRBV18 and TRBJ1-2 gives the full variable domain: NAGVMQNPRHLVRRRGQEARLRCSPMKGHSHVYWYRQLPEEGLKFMVYLQKENIIDESGMPKERFSAEFPKEGPSILRIQQVVRGDSAAYFCASSPQTEANYGYTFGSGTRLTVV.

The rearrangement joins TRBV27 to TRBJ2-2; D uncertain. Germline lookup yields CDR1 MNHEY and CDR2 SMNVEV (reference sequence). Trimming took 7 bases from V and 0 from J, leaving 15 bases between them. The CDR3 length is 16 residues. For the CDR3, the DNA is TGTGCCAGCATCCCGTGGGTGGGCTCGAACACCGGGGAGCTGTTTTTT. Translated: CASIPWVGSNTGELFF.

The V call is TRBV5-1, the J call TRBJ1-5; a possible D gene is TRBD1 (5 bases). CDR1 SGHRS and CDR2 YFSETQ come from the germline V gene. V dropped 5 bases and J dropped 1 base, with 7 bases sitting between them. CDR3 size: 13 residues. CDR3 residues: CASRGDSNQPQHF. The CDR3 coding sequence is TGCGCCAGCAGGGGGGACAGCAATCAGCCCCAGCATTTT.

The chain joins TRBV6-5 to TRBJ2-1; 8 bases match TRBD2. The CDR3 consists of 14 residues. The ends lost 4 bases at V and 3 bases at J; junction bases unmatched: 2. Germline assignment: CDR1 MNHEY and CDR2 SVGAGI. The CDR3 nucleotides read TGTGCCAGCAGTTCCAGCGGGAGCTACAATGAGCAGTTCTTC. Translation gives CASSSSGSYNEQFF.

This clone came up a few times. The chain joins TRBV30 to TRBJ1-6, with D possibly being TRBD1 (6 bases). The CDR3 is made up of 13 amino acids. Trimming shortened V by 4 bases and J by 5 bases, and 9 bases separated the two germline ends. Germline CDR1 reads GTSNPN; CDR2 reads SVGIG (reference sequence). CDR3 sequence: CAWTGQHNSPLHF. The CDR3 DNA reads TGTGCCTGGACCGGACAGCATAATTCACCCCTCCACTTT.

The chain is built from TRBV7-8 and TRBJ1-1; D uncertain. The V and J ends lost 0 bases and 8 bases respectively, with 19 bases between them. Looked up from germline, CDR1 is SGHVS and CDR2 is FQNEAQ. This CDR3 contains 16 residues. This CDR3 is CASSLARNFGIVEAFF. Here the CDR3 DNA reads TGTGCCAGCAGCTTAGCCCGAAATTTTGGGATAGTAGAAGCTTTCTTT.

The CDR3 nucleotides read TGTGCCAGCAGCTTAGGTCCCCGGGTCGGCTACACCTTC. It specifies CASSLGPRVGYTF. The chain uses TRBV13 and TRBJ1-2; no reliable D call. V lost 0 bases, J lost 8 bases, and 10 bases lay in between. The length of the CDR3 is 13 residues. Germline loops: CDR1 PRHDT, CDR2 FYEKMQ (reference sequence).

The V and J genes are TRBV19 and TRBJ2-1; D remains ambiguous. The CDR3 is made up of 13 amino acids. Trimming removed 8 bases at V and 3 bases at J, with 11 bases between. From germline, CDR1 is LNHDA and CDR2 SQIVND (reference sequence). The CDR3 nucleotides are TGTGCCAGTCAGCTGGCAGGCTACAATGAGCAGTTCTTC. This gives the protein CASQLAGYNEQFF.

This clone was recorded once. V gene TRBV5-1 combines with J gene TRBJ1-2; 9 positions agree with TRBD1. With V trimmed by 1 base and J by 8 bases, 6 bases remained unmatched. The CDR3 runs to 14 residues. Germline lookup yields CDR1 SGHRS and CDR2 YFSETQ. The CDR3 nucleotides are TGCGCCAGCAGCTTGTGGGGACAGGGCGGGGGCTACACCTTC. This sequence encodes CASSLWGQGGGYTF.

The chain employs TRBV10-3 and TRBJ2-3; unclear D gene. The V end lost 0 bases, the J end lost 2 bases, and 6 bases lay between the germline ends. Per germline, CDR1 ENHRY and CDR2 SYGVKD. The CDR3 has 14 residues. This chain's CDR3 is CAISESALTDTQYF. CDR3 nucleotides: TGTGCCATCAGTGAGTCGGCCCTCACAGATACGCAGTATTTT.

The gene calls are TRBV5-1 and TRBJ1-1; D uncertain. The CDR3 runs 13 residues. V lost 3 bases and J lost 4, with 10 bases in between. Looked up from germline, CDR1 is SGHRS and CDR2 is YFSETQ. The CDR3 spells CASSSEGGTEAFF. The CDR3 region has the DNA TGCGCCAGCAGCTCGGAAGGTGGCACTGAAGCTTTCTTT.

V is TRBV5-1 and J is TRBJ1-6, with 9 bases fitting TRBD1. This CDR3 has 15 amino acids. Trimming at V came to 4 bases and at J to 7 bases, leaving 6 bases not matched to a gene. Germline V gives CDR1 SGHRS, CDR2 YFSETQ. The CDR3 DNA is TGCGCCAGCAGCACCCGACAGGGGGGAAATTCACCCCTCCACTTT. As protein: CASSTRQGGNSPLHF. Full variable domain (remainder filled in from reference TRBV5-1 and TRBJ1-6): KAGVTQTPRYLIKTRGQQVTLSCSPISGHRSVSWYQQTPGQGLQFLFEYFSETQRNKGNFPGRFSGRQFSNSRSEMNVSTLELGDSALYLCASSTRQGGNSPLHFGNGTRLTVT.

This rearrangement joins TRBV6-5 to TRBJ2-2; D unclear. This CDR3 is built from 13 residues. Trimming cost V 2 bases and J 5 bases, with 6 bases left between them. Germline-derived CDR1 and CDR2 are MNHEY and SVGAGI. In nucleotides, the CDR3 is TGTGCCAGCAGTTACATACAGACCGGGGAGCTGTTTTTT. As protein: CASSYIQTGELFF.

The rearrangement joins TRBV18 to TRBJ2-5; D possibly matches TRBD1 or TRBD2 (5 bases each). The CDR3 loop spans 13 amino acids. Germline V gene sequence: CDR1 KGHSH, CDR2 LQKENI. Trimming cost V 3 bases and J 4 bases, with 9 bases left between them. The CDR3 protein is CASSPRDGETQYF. The CDR3, as DNA: TGTGCCAGCTCACCTCGGGACGGAGAGACCCAGTACTTC.

The rearrangement joins TRBV6-5 to TRBJ2-2, with TRBD1 as a possible D gene (6 bases). This CDR3 contains 14 residues. The germline gives CDR1 MNHEY, CDR2 SVGAGI. Deletions cut 5 bases from V and 4 bases from J, with 11 bases between. The CDR3 reads CASSVGHLTGELFF. The CDR3, as DNA: TGTGCCAGCAGTGTGGGACACCTCACCGGGGAGCTGTTTTTT.

V is TRBV5-1 and J is TRBJ2-3, with 7 bases aligning to TRBD2. Germline V gene lookup returns CDR1 SGHRS and CDR2 YFSETQ. The CDR3 is 14 residues long. Trimming removed 7 bases from V and 2 bases from J; junction bases left unmatched: 7. The CDR3, as DNA: TGCGCCAGCTCAAGGGAGGGAACCACAGATACGCAGTATTTT. Translation: CASSREGTTDTQYF.

The chain uses TRBV28 and TRBJ1-5, with D perhaps matching TRBD1 (6 bases). Germline V lookup: CDR1 MDHEN, CDR2 SYDVKM. V dropped 2 bases and J dropped 10 bases, with 18 bases sitting between them. CDR3 size: 15 residues. This CDR3 is CASSLPSPGGTPQHF. The CDR3 DNA sequence: TGTGCCAGCAGTTTACCCAGCCCCGGGGGGACACCCCAGCATTTT.

CDR3 in amino acids: CASSFAAYNSPLHF. The CDR3 bases are TGTGCCAGCAGCTTCGCGGCTTATAATTCACCCCTCCACTTT. The genes are TRBV7-3 and TRBJ1-6; D unclear. V gave up 3 bases and J gave up 4 bases, with 7 bases separating them. In germline, CDR1 is SGHTA, CDR2 FQGTGA. The CDR3 is made up of 14 amino acids.

The J gene is TRBJ2-3, the V gene TRBV30; 10 bases fit TRBD2. Germline V gene lookup returns CDR1 GTSNPN and CDR2 SVGIG (reference sequence). CDR3 size: 19 residues. The trim removed 1 base at V and 6 bases at J, leaving 19 bases unmatched. As DNA, the CDR3 is TGTGCCTGGAGTGCACGGGCTAGCGGGAGTAGGGCCGTTTGGGATACGCAGTATTTT. Its protein is CAWSARASGSRAVWDTQYF.

The rearrangement joins TRBV5-1 to TRBJ2-3; a weak D match, TRBD2 (5 bases). The length of the CDR3 is 19 residues. Germline V gene sequence: CDR1 SGHRS, CDR2 YFSETQ. Deletions cut 1 base from V and 1 base from J, with 22 bases between. The DNA of the CDR3 is TGCGCCAGCAGCTTGCTGCCTAGCCAGAGGGTGTTAGGCACAGATACGCAGTATTTT. It codes for CASSLLPSQRVLGTDTQYF.

This clone was seen a handful of times. The gene calls are TRBV6-1 and TRBJ2-4; possibly TRBD2 for D (6 bases). Trimming shortened V by 6 bases and J by 1 base, and 13 bases separated the two germline ends. Germline V gives CDR1 MNHNS, CDR2 SASEGT. The CDR3 is 15 amino acids. The CDR3 region is CASRASEGAKNIQYF. The CDR3, as DNA: TGTGCCAGCAGGGCATCGGAGGGGGCCAAAAACATTCAGTACTTC.

This rearrangement joins TRBV6-1 to TRBJ2-2; the D gene is possibly TRBD2 (6 bases). The CDR3 length is 14 residues. The V end was cut by 7 bases, the J end by 0 bases, with 9 bases between. Germline V lookup: CDR1 MNHNS, CDR2 SASEGT. CDR3 sequence reads: CASTGDSNTGELFF. The CDR3 DNA is TGTGCCAGCACGGGGGACTCGAACACCGGGGAGCTGTTTTTT.

This chain joins TRBV7-9 and TRBJ2-1; no firm D call. The CDR3 has 15 residues. V lost 1 base and J 3 bases, leaving 10 bases between the germline ends. Germline assignment: CDR1 SEHNR and CDR2 FQNEAQ (reference sequence). CDR3 protein: CASSLGASHYNEQFF. The DNA of the CDR3 is TGTGCCAGCAGCTTAGGGGCCAGCCACTACAATGAGCAGTTCTTC.

This clone was seen only a few times. CDR3 residues: CASTNGVGFDTEAFF. CDR3 nucleotides: TGTGCCAGCACGAACGGGGTTGGGTTCGACACTGAAGCTTTCTTT. The J gene is TRBJ1-1, the V gene TRBV5-5; D unresolved. There are 15 residues in the CDR3. Germline lookup yields CDR1 SGHKS and CDR2 YYEKEE (reference sequence). The germline V and J ends were trimmed by 6 bases and 3 bases, with 18 bases remaining between them.